This T cell receptor beta chain was captured in a study of blood T cell repertoires in COVID-19. The overall study: Acute and convalescent COVID-19 samples came from the United States, Italy and Spain. Nucleic acid was either cDNA or gDNA, and it came from T cells, B-cell-depleted T cells, or PBMCs.

This clone was observed a few times. Original data processing: Reference gene primer amplification in the assay estimated nucleated cell counts. Some clones are missing from TCRdb's copy, which holds only in-frame ones; the method was immunoSEQ multiplex PCR. The V and J calls and the clone size are those of that table, but D and trimming were determined from the DNA. The sample consists of about 81,000 clones, approximately 78% of them appearing once. V dropped 4 bases and J dropped 5 bases, with 12 bases sitting between them. This CDR3 spans 13 amino acids. CDR1 and CDR2 from the germline V gene are SGHNT and YYREEE (reference sequence).

The receptor was derived from a human donor in a cohort sampled during active COVID-19. This chain joins TRBV5-4 and TRBJ2-5; a possible D gene is TRBD1 (6 bases). The sample was peripheral blood. The CDR3 nucleotides read TGTGCCAGCAGCCCAGGGGCGTCGGAGACCCAGTACTTC. It specifies CASSPGASETQYF.